The rows below give T cell receptor beta chains drawn from one sample of a study of early T cells in non-severe SARS-CoV-2 infection. In TCRdb, the 5' RACE reads were re-called with MiXCR into one record per CDR3 protein. The sample carries 85,000 to 100,000 distinct CDR3 sequences, approximately 11% recorded once. Sequenced: whole blood. These receptor sequences come from an adult who was a healthcare worker with PCR-confirmed SARS-CoV-2 infection or an uninfected control (not recorded which). Both conserved end residues are part of each CDR3. D genes are given only for firm matches. Clone size is given for some rows only: seen once, a few or many times, or a class if the clone is expanded.

j_gene	abundance	d_gene	v_gene	CDR3nt	CDR3aa
TRBJ1-4	few	.	TRBV12-3/TRBV12-4	TGTGCCAGCAGTGCGTGGGGTCCTAATGAAAAACTGTTTTTT	CASSAWGPNEKLFF
TRBJ2-1	few	.	TRBV29-1	TGCAGCGTTGGCCTTCGTGGGGATAGTGAGCAGTTCTTC	CSVGLRGDSEQFF
TRBJ1-5	few	TRBD1	TRBV30	TGTGCCTGGAGTGTGACAGGGAACAATCAGCCCCAGCATTTT	CAWSVTGNNQPQHF
TRBJ2-3	.	TRBD1	TRBV5-1	TGCGCCAGCAGCTTGGGACAGGGGAACACAGATACGCAGTATTTT	CASSLGQGNTDTQYF
TRBJ2-3	few	TRBD2	TRBV5-5	TGTGCCAGCAGCTTGGTCCGACTAGCACGGGCAGATACGCAGTATTTT	CASSLVRLARADTQYF
TRBJ1-2	.	.	TRBV28	TGTGCCAGCAGTTTAGCGGTCGGGATGCGGGAGGACTACACCTTC	CASSLAVGMREDYTF
TRBJ1-1	few	.	TRBV6-6	TGTGCCAGCAGTTACCGCTTGAGACAAAACACTGAAGCTTTCTTT	CASSYRLRQNTEAFF
TRBJ2-7	few	TRBD1	TRBV5-4	TGTGCCAGCAGCAATCGGGACAGGGAGATCTACGAGCAGTACTTC	CASSNRDREIYEQYF
TRBJ2-3	many	TRBD2	TRBV7-8	TGTGCCAGCCAGACTAGCGGGGGAACGACAGATACGCAGTATTTT	CASQTSGGTTDTQYF
TRBJ1-5	few	.	TRBV28	TGTGCCAGCAGTTCCCCGAGGGGCGTTAGCAATCAGCCCCAGCATTTT	CASSSPRGVSNQPQHF
TRBJ1-1	few	.	TRBV29-1	TGCAGCGTTGCAGGGGCTACTGAAGCTTTCTTT	CSVAGATEAFF
TRBJ2-3	many	.	TRBV7-6	TGTGCCAGCAGCTTATACCGTCCCAGGGCCGGCGCGGGAGATACGCAGTATTTT	CASSLYRPRAGAGDTQYF
TRBJ1-5	few	.	TRBV27	TGTGCCAGCAGCTGGGGGCTCAATCAGCCCCAGCATTTT	CASSWGLNQPQHF
TRBJ1-3	.	.	TRBV4-1	TGCGCCAGCAGCCAAGAAGAGGGCCCCTCTGGAAACACCATATATTTT	CASSQEEGPSGNTIYF
TRBJ1-2	few	TRBD1	TRBV19	TGTGCCAGTAGTATGGACAGGGGGTCCCACTATGGCTACACCTTC	CASSMDRGSHYGYTF
TRBJ1-1	many	.	TRBV3-1	TGTGCCAGCAGCCACCATACAGGGCGTGCGAACACTGAAGCTTTCTTT	CASSHHTGRANTEAFF
TRBJ2-7	.	.	TRBV20-1	TGCAGTGCTAGAGTCCCCGCCACCTACGAGCAGTACTTC	CSARVPATYEQYF
TRBJ1-1	many	.	TRBV19	TGTGCCAGTAAGATGGAGGCGGGTAACACTGAAGCTTTCTTT	CASKMEAGNTEAFF
TRBJ2-7	.	.	TRBV21-1	TGTGCCAGCAGCAAAGCCCGATTTCCAAGCTCCTACGAGCAGTACTTC	CASSKARFPSSYEQYF
TRBJ1-2	few	.	TRBV7-9	TGTGCCAGCAGCCAAGCAGGGGATAAGATCTATGGCTACACCTTC	CASSQAGDKIYGYTF
TRBJ2-1	few	.	TRBV5-1	TGCGCCAGCAGCTCGGGACTGACCTACAATGAGCAGTTCTTC	CASSSGLTYNEQFF
TRBJ1-3	few	.	TRBV6-5	TGTGCCAGCAGTTACTCGGACAGCCTTGGCTTAAACACCATATATTTT	CASSYSDSLGLNTIYF
TRBJ2-1	many	TRBD2	TRBV5-1	TGCGCCAGCAGCTTGTGGTCGGGGGGGCCGAATGAGCAGTTCTTC	CASSLWSGGPNEQFF